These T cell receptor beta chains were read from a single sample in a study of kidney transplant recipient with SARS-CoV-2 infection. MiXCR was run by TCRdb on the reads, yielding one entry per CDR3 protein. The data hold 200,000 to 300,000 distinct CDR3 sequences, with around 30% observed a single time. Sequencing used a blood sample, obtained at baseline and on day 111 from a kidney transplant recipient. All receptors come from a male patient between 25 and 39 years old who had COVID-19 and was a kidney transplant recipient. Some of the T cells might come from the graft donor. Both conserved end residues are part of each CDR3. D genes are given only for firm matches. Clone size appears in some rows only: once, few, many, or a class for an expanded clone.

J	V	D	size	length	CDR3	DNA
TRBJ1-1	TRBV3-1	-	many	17	CASSVCLPISIRTEAFF	TGTGCCAGCAGCGTGTGCCTTCCCATTTCAATTCGCACTGAAGCTTTCTTT
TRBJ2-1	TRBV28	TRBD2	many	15	CASSPPLAGAYEQFF	TGTGCCAGCAGTCCCCCACTAGCGGGAGCCTATGAGCAGTTCTTC
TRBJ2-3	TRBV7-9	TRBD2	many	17	CASSSGLAGGLADTQYF	TGTGCCAGCAGCTCGGGACTAGCGGGAGGCCTAGCAGATACGCAGTATTTT
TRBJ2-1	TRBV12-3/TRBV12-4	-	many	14	CASSFGSSYNEQFF	TGTGCCAGCAGTTTCGGGAGCTCCTACAATGAGCAGTTCTTC
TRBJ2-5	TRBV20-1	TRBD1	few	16	CSARDRNRDRGETQYF	TGCAGTGCTAGAGATCGTAATCGGGACAGGGGGGAGACCCAGTACTTC
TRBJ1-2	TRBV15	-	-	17	CATSVGVRCGKTYGYTF	TGTGCCACCAGCGTCGGAGTAAGGTGTGGAAAGACCTATGGCTACACCTTC
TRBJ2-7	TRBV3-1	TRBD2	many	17	CASSQHNTSGSSYEQYF	TGTGCCAGCAGCCAACACAATACTAGCGGGAGCTCCTACGAGCAGTACTTC
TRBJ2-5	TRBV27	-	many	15	CASSLSYRDQETQYF	TGTGCCAGCAGTTTATCGTACAGGGACCAAGAGACCCAGTACTTC
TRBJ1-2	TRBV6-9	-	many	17	CASSSPQPYGKTYGYTF	TGTGCCAGCAGTTCCCCTCAGCCTTACGGAAAGACCTATGGCTACACCTTC
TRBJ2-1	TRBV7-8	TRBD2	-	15	CASSLSGLAGYEQFF	TGTGCCAGCAGCTTATCTGGACTAGCGGGCTATGAGCAGTTCTTC
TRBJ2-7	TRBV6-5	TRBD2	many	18	CASSYNRLAGGRAYEQYF	TGTGCCAGCAGTTATAATAGACTAGCGGGAGGGCGGGCCTACGAGCAGTACTTC
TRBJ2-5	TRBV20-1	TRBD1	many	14	CSALPGQEMETQYF	TGCAGTGCACTACCGGGACAGGAGATGGAGACCCAGTACTTC
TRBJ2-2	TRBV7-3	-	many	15	CASSSRRRGTGELFF	TGTGCCAGCAGCTCCCGACGAAGGGGCACCGGGGAGCTGTTTTTT
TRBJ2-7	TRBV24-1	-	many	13	CATSDTNPCEQYF	TGTGCCACCAGTGATACTAACCCTTGCGAGCAGTACTTC
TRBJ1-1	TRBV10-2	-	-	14	CAGSESTENTEAFF	TGCGCCGGCAGTGAGTCGACGGAAAACACTGAAGCCTTCTTT
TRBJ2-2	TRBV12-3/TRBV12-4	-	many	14	CASKASVNTGELFF	TGTGCCAGCAAAGCTAGCGTTAACACCGGGGAGCTGTTTTTT
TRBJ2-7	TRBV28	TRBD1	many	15	CASTLTGKGSYEQYF	TGTGCCAGCACCTTGACAGGGAAGGGCTCCTACGAGCAGTACTTC
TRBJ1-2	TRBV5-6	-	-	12	CASSLAYLGYTF	TGTGCCAGCAGCTTAGCCTATCTGGGCTACACCTTC
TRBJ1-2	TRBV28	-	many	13	CASSRDGGYGYTF	TGTGCCAGCAGTCGGGACGGAGGCTATGGCTACACCTTC
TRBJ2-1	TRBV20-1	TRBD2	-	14	CSARESGNWNEQFF	TGCAGTGCTAGGGAGAGCGGGAATTGGAATGAGCAGTTCTTC
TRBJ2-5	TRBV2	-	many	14	CASTGLTVQETQYF	TGTGCCAGCACTGGGTTAACTGTTCAAGAGACCCAGTACTTC
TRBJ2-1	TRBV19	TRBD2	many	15	CASSMGISGRGEQFF	TGTGCCAGTAGTATGGGGATTAGCGGGAGGGGGGAGCAGTTCTTC
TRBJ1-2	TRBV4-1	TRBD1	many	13	CASTQQGGYGYTF	TGCGCCAGCACTCAACAGGGGGGCTATGGCTACACCTTC
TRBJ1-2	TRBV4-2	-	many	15	CASSQDRVTDYGYTF	TGTGCCAGCAGCCAAGATCGCGTCACGGATTATGGCTACACCTTC
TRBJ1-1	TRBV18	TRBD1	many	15	CASSRTGILNTEAFF	TGTGCCAGCTCACGGACAGGGATTTTGAACACTGAAGCTTTCTTT
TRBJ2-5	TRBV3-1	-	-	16	CASSYLDLSFSETRYF	TGTGCCAGCAGCTATTTAGATCTTTCTTTCTCTGAGACCCGGTACTTC
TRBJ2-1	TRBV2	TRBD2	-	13	CASRWAGVEEQFF	TGTGCCAGCAGGTGGGCGGGGGTAGAGGAGCAGTTCTTC
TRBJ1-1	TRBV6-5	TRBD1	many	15	CASSYAGGARTEAFF	TGTGCCAGCAGTTACGCAGGGGGCGCAAGAACTGAAGCTTTCTTT
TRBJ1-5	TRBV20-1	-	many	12	CSAQGINQPQHF	TGCAGTGCGCAGGGGATCAATCAGCCCCAGCATTTT
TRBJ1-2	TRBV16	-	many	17	CASSLSAVVRKTYGYTF	TGTGCCAGCAGCTTAAGCGCGGTCGTTAGAAAGACCTATGGCTACACCTTC
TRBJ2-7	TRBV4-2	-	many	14	CASRSSRDPYEQYF	TGTGCCAGCAGGTCAAGTAGAGACCCCTACGAGCAGTACTTC
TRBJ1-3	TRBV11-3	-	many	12	CASSRSGNTIYF	TGTGCCAGCAGTCGGTCTGGAAACACCATATATTTT
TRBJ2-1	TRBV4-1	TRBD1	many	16	CASSQGRDREHNEQFF	TGCGCCAGCAGCCAAGGAAGGGACAGGGAACACAATGAGCAGTTCTTC
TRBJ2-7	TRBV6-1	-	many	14	CASRSTGLYYEQYF	TGTGCCAGCAGATCAACCGGACTGTACTACGAGCAGTACTTC
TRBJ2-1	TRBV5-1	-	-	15	CASSLKVREINEQFF	TGCGCCAGCAGCTTGAAGGTCAGGGAGATCAATGAGCAGTTCTTC
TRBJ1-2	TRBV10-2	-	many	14	CASSDIGDYYGYTF	TGCGCCAGCAGTGATATAGGGGATTACTATGGCTACACCTTC
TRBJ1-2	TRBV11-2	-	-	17	CASSWDETSRKTYGYTF	TGTGCCAGCAGCTGGGACGAAACAAGCAGAAAGACCTATGGCTACACCTTC
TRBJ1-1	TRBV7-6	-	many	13	CASSPRQVGEAFF	TGTGCCAGCAGCCCGCGACAGGTAGGGGAAGCTTTCTTT
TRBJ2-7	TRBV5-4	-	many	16	CASSLASSPEYYEQYF	TGTGCCAGCAGCTTGGCCAGCTCGCCAGAATACTACGAGCAGTACTTC
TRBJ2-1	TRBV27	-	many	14	CASRRPHRSNEQFF	TGTGCCAGCAGACGCCCGCATCGATCCAATGAGCAGTTCTTC
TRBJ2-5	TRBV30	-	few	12	CAWDGGQETQYF	TGTGCCTGGGATGGCGGTCAAGAGACCCAGTACTTC
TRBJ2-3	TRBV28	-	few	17	CASTRILWGASTDTQYF	TGTGCCAGCACCCGAATCTTGTGGGGGGCGAGCACAGATACGCAGTATTTT
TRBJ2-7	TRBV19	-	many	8	CASRGMYF	TGTGCCAGTAGGGGGATGTACTTC
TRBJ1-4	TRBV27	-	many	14	CASSHRATNEKLFF	TGTGCCAGCAGCCACAGAGCAACTAATGAAAAACTGTTTTTT
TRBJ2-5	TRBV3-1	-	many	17	CASSGTYPISFSETQYF	TGTGCCAGCAGCGGAACATATCCCATTTCTTTCTCTGAGACCCAGTACTTC
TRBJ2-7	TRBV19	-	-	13	CASSLDRSYKQYF	TGTGCCAGTAGTCTCGACAGGTCCTACAAGCAGTACTTC
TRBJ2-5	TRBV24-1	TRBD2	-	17	CANSDFGSGRAAETQYF	TGTGCTAACAGTGATTTCGGTAGCGGGAGGGCCGCGGAGACCCAGTACTTC
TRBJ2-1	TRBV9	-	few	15	CASSIRDWSYNEQFF	TGTGCCAGCAGCATCCGGGACTGGTCCTACAATGAGCAGTTCTTC
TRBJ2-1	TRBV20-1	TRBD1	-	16	CSARGPGQGPFNEQFF	TGCAGTGCTAGAGGTCCAGGACAGGGACCCTTCAATGAGCAGTTCTTC
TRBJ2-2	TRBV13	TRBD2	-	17	CASSSTSGEVNTGGLFF	TGTGCCAGCAGCTCGACTAGCGGGGAAGTGAACACCGGGGGGCTGTTTTTT